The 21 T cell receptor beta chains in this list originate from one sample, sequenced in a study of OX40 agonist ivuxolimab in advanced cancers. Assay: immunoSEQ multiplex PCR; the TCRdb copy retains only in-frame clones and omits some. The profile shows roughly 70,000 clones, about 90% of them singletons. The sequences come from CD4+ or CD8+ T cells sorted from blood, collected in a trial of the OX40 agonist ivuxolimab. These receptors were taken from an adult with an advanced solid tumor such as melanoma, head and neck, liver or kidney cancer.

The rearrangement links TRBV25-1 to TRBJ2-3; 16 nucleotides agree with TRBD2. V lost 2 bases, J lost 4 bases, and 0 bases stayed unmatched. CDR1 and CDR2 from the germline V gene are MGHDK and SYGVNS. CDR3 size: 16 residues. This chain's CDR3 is CASSEGTSGRADTQYF. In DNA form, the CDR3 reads TGTGCCAGCAGTGAAGGGACTAGCGGGAGGGCAGATACGCAGTATTTT. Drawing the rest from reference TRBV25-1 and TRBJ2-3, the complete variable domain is EADIYQTPRYLVIGTGKKITLECSQTMGHDKMYWYQQDPGMELHLIHYSYGVNSTEKGDLSSESTVSRIRTEHFPLTLESARPSHTSQYLCASSEGTSGRADTQYFGPGTRLTVL.

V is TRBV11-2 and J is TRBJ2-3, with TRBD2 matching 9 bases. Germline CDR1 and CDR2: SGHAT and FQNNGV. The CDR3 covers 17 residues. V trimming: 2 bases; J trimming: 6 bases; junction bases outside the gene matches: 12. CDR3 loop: CASSLTPHSGSRDTQYF. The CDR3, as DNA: TGTGCCAGCAGCTTAACACCTCATAGCGGGAGTCGGGATACGCAGTATTTT.

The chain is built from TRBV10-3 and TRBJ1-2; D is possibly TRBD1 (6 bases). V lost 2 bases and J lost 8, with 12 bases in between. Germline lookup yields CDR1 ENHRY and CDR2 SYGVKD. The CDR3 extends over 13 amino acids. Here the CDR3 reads CAISEEQGQGYTF. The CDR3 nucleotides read TGTGCCATCAGTGAGGAACAGGGCCAAGGCTACACCTTC.

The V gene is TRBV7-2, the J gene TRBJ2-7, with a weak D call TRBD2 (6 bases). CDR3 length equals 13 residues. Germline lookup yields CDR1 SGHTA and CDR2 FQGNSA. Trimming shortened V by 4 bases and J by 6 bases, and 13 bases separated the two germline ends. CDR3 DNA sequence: TGTGCCAGCAGCTGGCCGGAGGGGCTCGAGCAGTACTTC. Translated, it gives CASSWPEGLEQYF.

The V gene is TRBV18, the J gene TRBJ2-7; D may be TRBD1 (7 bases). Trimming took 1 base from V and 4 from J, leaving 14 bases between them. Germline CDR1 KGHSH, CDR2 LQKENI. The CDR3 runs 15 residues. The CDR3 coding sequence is TGTGCCAGCTCACCACTTTCAGGGGGGACGTACGAGCAGTACTTC. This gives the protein CASSPLSGGTYEQYF.

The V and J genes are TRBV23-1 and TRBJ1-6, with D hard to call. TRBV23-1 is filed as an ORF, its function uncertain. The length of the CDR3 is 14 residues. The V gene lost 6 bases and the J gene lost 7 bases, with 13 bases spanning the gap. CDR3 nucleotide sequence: TGCGCCAGCAGCCCGCGGATGGGGAATTCACCCCTCCACTTT. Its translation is CASSPRMGNSPLHF.

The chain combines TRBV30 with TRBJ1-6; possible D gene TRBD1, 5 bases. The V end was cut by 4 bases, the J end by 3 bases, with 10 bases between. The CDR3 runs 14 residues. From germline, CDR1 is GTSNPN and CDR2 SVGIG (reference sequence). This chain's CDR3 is CAWKVGDYNSPLHF. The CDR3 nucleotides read TGTGCCTGGAAGGTGGGGGACTATAATTCACCCCTCCACTTT.

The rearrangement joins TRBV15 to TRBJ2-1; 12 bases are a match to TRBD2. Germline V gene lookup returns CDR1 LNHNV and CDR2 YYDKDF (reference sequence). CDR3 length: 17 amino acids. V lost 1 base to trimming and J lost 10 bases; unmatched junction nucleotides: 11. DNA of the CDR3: TGTGCCACCAGCAGAGTCCCACGACTAGCGGGAGAACGAGAGCAGTTCTTC. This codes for CATSRVPRLAGEREQFF.

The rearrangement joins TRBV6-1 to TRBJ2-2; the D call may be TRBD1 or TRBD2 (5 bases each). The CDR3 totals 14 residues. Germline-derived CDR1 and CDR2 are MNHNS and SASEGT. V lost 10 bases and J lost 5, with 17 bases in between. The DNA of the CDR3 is TGTGCCACCCTGGGACCGAGGGCAACCGGGGAGCTGTTTTTT. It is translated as CATLGPRATGELFF.

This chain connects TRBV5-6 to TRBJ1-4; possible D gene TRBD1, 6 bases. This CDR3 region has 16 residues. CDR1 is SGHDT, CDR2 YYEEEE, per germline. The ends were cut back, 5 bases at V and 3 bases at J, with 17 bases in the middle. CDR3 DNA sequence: TGTGCCAGCAGACCCGGCCCAGGGGTCCCTAATGAAAAACTGTTTTTT. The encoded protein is CASRPGPGVPNEKLFF.

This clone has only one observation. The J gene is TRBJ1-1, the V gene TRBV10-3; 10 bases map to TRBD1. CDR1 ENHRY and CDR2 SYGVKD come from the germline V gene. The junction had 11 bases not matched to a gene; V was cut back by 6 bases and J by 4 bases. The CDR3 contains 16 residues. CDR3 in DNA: TGTGCCATCAGGGCGTTTGGGACAGGGGTGGCCACTGAAGCTTTCTTT. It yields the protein CAIRAFGTGVATEAFF.

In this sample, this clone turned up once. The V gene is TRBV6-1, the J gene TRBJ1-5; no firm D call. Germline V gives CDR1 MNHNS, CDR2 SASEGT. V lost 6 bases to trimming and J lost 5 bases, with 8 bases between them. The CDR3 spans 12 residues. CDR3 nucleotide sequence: TGTGCCAGCAGGGGAGACTATCAGCCCCAGCATTTT. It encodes CASRGDYQPQHF.

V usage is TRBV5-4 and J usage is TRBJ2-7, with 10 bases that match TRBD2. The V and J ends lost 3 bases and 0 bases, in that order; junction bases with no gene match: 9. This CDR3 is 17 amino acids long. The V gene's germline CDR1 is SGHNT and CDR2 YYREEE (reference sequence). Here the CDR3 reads CASSWKGLASSSYEQYF. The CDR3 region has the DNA TGTGCCAGCAGCTGGAAGGGACTAGCGTCGAGCTCCTACGAGCAGTACTTC.

The CDR3 DNA reads as TGTGCCAGCAGCCCCAGTCCTTATAGCAATCAGCCCCAGCATTTT. As protein: CASSPSPYSNQPQHF. V gene TRBV9 combines with J gene TRBJ1-5; no reliable D call. This CDR3 comprises 15 residues. Germline V gene sequence: CDR1 SGDLS, CDR2 YYNGEE. V lost 4 bases and J 0 bases, leaving 11 bases between the germline ends.

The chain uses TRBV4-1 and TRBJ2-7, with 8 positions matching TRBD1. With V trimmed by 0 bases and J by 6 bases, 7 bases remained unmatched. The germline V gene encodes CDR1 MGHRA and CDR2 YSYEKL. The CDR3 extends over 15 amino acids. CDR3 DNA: TGCGCCAGCAGCCAAGACGGGGCAGGGGGCTCCGAGCAGTACTTC. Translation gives CASSQDGAGGSEQYF.

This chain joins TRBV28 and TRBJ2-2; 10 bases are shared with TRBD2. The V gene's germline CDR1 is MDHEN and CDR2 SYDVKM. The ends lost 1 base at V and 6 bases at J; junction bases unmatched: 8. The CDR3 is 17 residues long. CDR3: CASSLYITSGISGELFF. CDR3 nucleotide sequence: TGTGCCAGCAGTTTATATATCACTAGCGGGATCTCCGGGGAGCTGTTTTTT.

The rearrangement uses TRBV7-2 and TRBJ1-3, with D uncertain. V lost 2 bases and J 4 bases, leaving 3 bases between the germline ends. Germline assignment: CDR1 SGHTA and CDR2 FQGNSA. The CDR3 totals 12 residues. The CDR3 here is CASSLPGNTIYF. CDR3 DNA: TGTGCCAGCAGCTTACCCGGAAACACCATATATTTT. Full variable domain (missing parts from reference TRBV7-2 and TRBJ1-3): GAGVSQSPSNKVTEKGKDVELRCDPISGHTALYWYRQSLGQGLEFLIYFQGNSAPDKSGLPSDRFSAERTGGSVSTLTIQRTQQEDSAVYLCASSLPGNTIYFGEGSWLTVV.

In DNA form, the CDR3 reads TGTGCCAGCAGCAAAGTGGGATCGACAGGGCCCAGCTCTGGAAACACCATATATTTT. Translation gives CASSKVGSTGPSSGNTIYF. The V call is TRBV21-1, the J call TRBJ1-3; the D call in the table, TRBD1, was not verified against the DNA. TRBV21-1 constitutes a pseudogene. This CDR3 has 19 amino acids.

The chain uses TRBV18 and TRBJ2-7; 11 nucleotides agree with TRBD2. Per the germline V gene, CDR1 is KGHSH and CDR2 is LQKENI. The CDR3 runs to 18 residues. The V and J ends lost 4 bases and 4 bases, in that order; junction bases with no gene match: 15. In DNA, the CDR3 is TGTGCCAGCTCACGCGTTACAATCGGGACTAGCGGTACATACGAGCAGTACTTC. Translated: CASSRVTIGTSGTYEQYF.

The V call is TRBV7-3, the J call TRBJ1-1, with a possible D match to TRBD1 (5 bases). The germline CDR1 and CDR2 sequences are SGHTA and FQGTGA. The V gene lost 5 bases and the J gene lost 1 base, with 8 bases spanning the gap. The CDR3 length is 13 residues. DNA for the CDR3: TGTGCCAGCAGCCGCCAGGGGAACACTGAAGCTTTCTTT. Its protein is CASSRQGNTEAFF.

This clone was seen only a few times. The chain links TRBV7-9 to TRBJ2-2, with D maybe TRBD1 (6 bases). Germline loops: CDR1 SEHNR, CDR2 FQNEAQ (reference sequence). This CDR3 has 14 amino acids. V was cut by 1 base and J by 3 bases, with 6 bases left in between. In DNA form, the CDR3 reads TGTGCCAGCAGCTTAGGGACAGACACCGGGGAGCTGTTTTTT. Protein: CASSLGTDTGELFF.